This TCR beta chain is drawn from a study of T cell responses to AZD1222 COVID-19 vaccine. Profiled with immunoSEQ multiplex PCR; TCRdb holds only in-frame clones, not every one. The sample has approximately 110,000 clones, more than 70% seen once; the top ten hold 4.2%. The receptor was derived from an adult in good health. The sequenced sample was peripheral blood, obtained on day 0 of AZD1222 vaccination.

CDR3 sequence: CASSGAGVETQYF. The CDR3 DNA sequence: TGTGCCAGTAGTGGGGCAGGGGTCGAGACCCAGTACTTC. The genes are TRBV19 and TRBJ2-5; TRBD1 is a possible D gene (6 bases). CDR1 and CDR2 (germline): LNHDA, SQIVND (reference sequence). Trimming stripped 5 bases from V and 5 bases from J, with 12 bases between. The CDR3 extends over 13 amino acids.